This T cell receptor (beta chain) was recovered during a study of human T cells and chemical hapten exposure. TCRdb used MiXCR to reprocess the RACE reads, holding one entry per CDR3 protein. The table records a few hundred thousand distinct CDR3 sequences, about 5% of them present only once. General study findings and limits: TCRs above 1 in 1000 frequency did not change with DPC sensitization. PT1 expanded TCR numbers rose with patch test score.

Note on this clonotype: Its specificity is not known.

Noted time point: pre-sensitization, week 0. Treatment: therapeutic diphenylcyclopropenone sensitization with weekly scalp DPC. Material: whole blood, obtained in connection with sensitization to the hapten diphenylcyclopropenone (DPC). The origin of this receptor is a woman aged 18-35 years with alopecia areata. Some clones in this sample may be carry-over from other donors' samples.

For the CDR3, the DNA is TGCGCCAGCAGCTGGTCCAGGGGAGGGCTGAACACTGAAGCTTTCTTT. Translated, it gives CASSWSRGGLNTEAFF. V gene TRBV4-1 combines with J gene TRBJ1-1; D perhaps matches TRBD1 (6 bases). With 5 bases removed from V and 0 bases from J, the gap between germline ends came to 16 bases. Germline CDR1 reads MGHRA; CDR2 reads YSYEKL. The CDR3 is 16 amino acids.